The rows below give T cell receptor beta chains drawn from one sample of a study of metastatic and nonmetastatic thyroid tumors. With MiXCR, TCRdb called clones anew from the PCR reads. Here the sample spans about 16,000 clones, about 30% being singletons. Material for sequencing was adjacent normal tissue. Receptors were obtained from a female donor with papillary thyroid cancer or a benign thyroid nodule (not recorded which). Some clones in this sample may be carry-over from other donors' samples. The CDR3 runs from the conserved cysteine through the conserved F or W. Each record gives: D gene, clone size, J gene, V gene, CDR3 DNA, CDR3 protein. A D gene is named only where the DNA matches it firmly. Where a row states a size, it is once, few, many or the class of an expanded clone; other rows omit it.

>.|.|TRBJ2-1|TRBV20-1
TGCAGTGCCCGCGAGGATTACAATGAGCAGTTCTTC
CSAREDYNEQFF
>TRBD1|medium-sized|TRBJ1-1|TRBV27
TGTGCCAGCAGTCACCTCGACAGGGAGGTCACTGAAGCTTTCTTT
CASSHLDREVTEAFF
>.|few|TRBJ2-1|TRBV6-2/TRBV6-3
TGTGCCAGCAGTTGGCGCGGACCTCTTACCTACAATGAGCAGTTCTTC
CASSWRGPLTYNEQFF
>.|.|TRBJ2-7|TRBV13
TGTGCCAGCAGCTCGGGGGCCGAGCAGTACTTC
CASSSGAEQYF
>.|few|TRBJ2-5|TRBV7-2
TGTGCCAGCAGCTTAGCCGGGTTGAGGGCCCAGTACTTC
CASSLAGLRAQYF
>.|.|TRBJ1-2|TRBV4-2
TGTGCCAGCAGCCAAGACAGGGGAAATGGCTATGGCTACACCTTC
CASSQDRGNGYGYTF
>TRBD2|few|TRBJ2-7|TRBV6-1
TGTGCCAGCAGACCCCTCCAGCGGGGGCCTACGAAGCAGTACTTC
CASRPLQRGPTKQYF
>.|.|TRBJ2-2|TRBV28
TGTGCCAGCAGTTTTGGAGGACAGTCCTCAAGGGAGCTGTTTTTT
CASSFGGQSSRELFF
>TRBD2|.|TRBJ2-1|TRBV20-1
TGCAGTGCTAGAGATTTACTAGCGGGAGGCAATGAGCAGTTCTTC
CSARDLLAGGNEQFF
>.|many|TRBJ2-7|TRBV2
TGTGCCAGCAGCAGACTACCACAGGACTACGAGCAGTACTTC
CASSRLPQDYEQYF
>TRBD2|few|TRBJ2-3|TRBV11-2
TGTGCCAGCAGCTTAGGTCCTAGCGGGAGGGCCGCGAATACGCAGTATTTT
CASSLGPSGRAANTQYF
>.|.|TRBJ1-1|TRBV28
TGTGCCAGCAGTTCCGCGTGGGGGGAGAACACTGAAGCTTTCTTT
CASSSAWGENTEAFF
>.|medium-sized|TRBJ2-3|TRBV5-4
TGTGCCAGCAGCTTAAGCACAGATACGCAGTATTTT
CASSLSTDTQYF
>.|few|TRBJ2-7|TRBV28
TGTGCCAGCAGTTTATCAAGGTTATCCTACGAGCAGTACTTC
CASSLSRLSYEQYF
>.|.|TRBJ2-7|TRBV28
TGTGCCAGCATACCAGGGTCCTCCTCCTACGAGCAGTACTTC
CASIPGSSSYEQYF
>TRBD2|.|TRBJ2-1|TRBV28
TGTGCCAGCAGTCAAATTCGACTAGCGGAATTTAACAATGAGCAGTTCTTC
CASSQIRLAEFNNEQFF
>.|few|TRBJ2-3|TRBV6-2/TRBV6-3
TGTGCCAGCAGTTATCGGGACCGGGCAGATACGCAGTATTTT
CASSYRDRADTQYF
>TRBD1|medium-sized|TRBJ1-6|TRBV2
TGTGCCAGCAGGGGGATAGGACAGGGGACCACGAGTGGTTCACCCCTCCACTTT
CASRGIGQGTTSGSPLHF
>.|large|TRBJ2-7|TRBV6-2/TRBV6-3
TGTGCCAGCAGTTACGGCGAGATCTCCTACGAGCAGTACTTC
CASSYGEISYEQYF
>.|many|TRBJ2-7|TRBV28
TGTGCCAGCAGTACTGTCGACTACGAGCAGTACTTC
CASSTVDYEQYF
>.|.|TRBJ1-2|TRBV28
TGTGCCAGCGGGGAGGGATCTGGGGTCTATGGCTACACCTTC
CASGEGSGVYGYTF
>.|few|TRBJ2-1|TRBV2
TGTGCCAGCAGCGCAATCTGGAGGTGGGACAATAAGCAGTTCTTC
CASSAIWRWDNKQFF
>TRBD1|.|TRBJ1-2|TRBV20-1
TGCAGTGCGGAACCCGGGACAGGGGGCGAACCTTATGGCTACACCTTC
CSAEPGTGGEPYGYTF
>TRBD2|.|TRBJ2-3|TRBV28
TGTGCCAGCAGCCCATGGGAGCGGGGGGGAGGTGATACGCAGTATTTT
CASSPWERGGGDTQYF
>TRBD2|.|TRBJ2-7|TRBV24-1
TGTGCCACCAGTGATAGGACTAGCGGGAGTCCAGAGTACTTC
CATSDRTSGSPEYF
>.|few|TRBJ1-2|TRBV6-2/TRBV6-3
TGTGCCAGCAGAGGTAATTATGGGTCTTCTGGCTACACCTTC
CASRGNYGSSGYTF
>.|.|TRBJ2-1|TRBV12-3/TRBV12-4
TGTGCCAGCAGTTTAGGATGGCAGGAGCAGTTCTTC
CASSLGWQEQFF
>TRBD1|few|TRBJ2-7|TRBV9
TGTGCCAGCAGCGTGTCGACAGGGCCCTACGAGCAGTACTTC
CASSVSTGPYEQYF
>.|few|TRBJ2-6|TRBV6-1
TGTGCCAGCAGTGACTTAGGGGGTAACGTCCTGACTTTC
CASSDLGGNVLTF
>.|few|TRBJ2-7|TRBV6-5
TGTGCCAGCAGTTACTCGCTTCGCGGCGGAAAATACGAGCAGTACTTC
CASSYSLRGGKYEQYF
>TRBD2|few|TRBJ2-7|TRBV6-1
TGTGCCAGCACCCCCGGTCTAGCGGGAGAGTTTCCCTACGAGCAGTACTTC
CASTPGLAGEFPYEQYF
>TRBD1|.|TRBJ1-4|TRBV27
TGTGCCAGCGGCGGGACAGGGTCAAAACTGTTTTTT
CASGGTGSKLFF
>.|.|TRBJ2-1|TRBV7-6
TGTGCCAGCAGCTTGGTAACAGGGGACTCTCCCTACAATGAGCAGTTCTTC
CASSLVTGDSPYNEQFF
>.|.|TRBJ2-7|TRBV20-1
TGCAGTGCTAGAGATGAAGCGGGTGCTTGGGAGCAGTACTTC
CSARDEAGAWEQYF
>TRBD2|medium-sized|TRBJ2-5|TRBV5-5
TGTGCCAGCAGCTTGGGACTAGCGAGTCAAGAGACCCAGTACTTC
CASSLGLASQETQYF
>.|.|TRBJ2-7|TRBV6-1
TGTGCCAGCAGTCCTCCCCTGGGCGAGCAGTACTTC
CASSPPLGEQYF
>.|few|TRBJ2-7|TRBV30
TGTGCCTGGAGTGTATCGGTCACCGCCTACGAGCAGTACTTC
CAWSVSVTAYEQYF
>.|.|TRBJ2-3|TRBV11-2
TGTGCCAGCAGCTTCAGGGGGGTTAGCACAGATACGCAGTATTTT
CASSFRGVSTDTQYF
>TRBD2|.|TRBJ2-1|TRBV6-1
TGTGCCAGCAGTACCGCCGAGGTAGCGGGGTACAATGAGCAGTTCTTC
CASSTAEVAGYNEQFF
>.|.|TRBJ1-1|TRBV7-3
TGTGCCAGCAGCAAACAGGGCAACACTGAAGCTTTCTTT
CASSKQGNTEAFF